The 10 T cell receptor beta chains below were found in one sample sequenced in a study of breast tumors, draining lymph nodes, adjacent tissues. TCRdb reprocessed the multiplex PCR reads via MiXCR and lists one record per CDR3 protein. The data contain about 22,000 distinct CDR3 sequences, about 70% of them singletons. Sequencing used tumor-adjacent breast tissue. These receptors were collected from a female donor with breast cancer. Some clones in this sample may be carry-over from other donors' samples.

V usage is TRBV9 and J usage is TRBJ2-2; D call uncertain. Germline V lookup: CDR1 SGDLS, CDR2 YYNGEE. The CDR3 length is 16 residues. Trimming removed 0 bases at V and 0 bases at J, with 9 bases between. The CDR3 DNA reads as TGTGCCAGCAGCGTAGGAGTCAGCTCGAACACCGGGGAGCTGTTTTTT. This gives the protein CASSVGVSSNTGELFF.

This clonotype was observed once. CDR3 loop: CSAREPDRGKLNEQFF. DNA for the CDR3: TGCAGTGCTAGAGAACCGGACAGGGGGAAATTAAATGAGCAGTTCTTC. V gene TRBV20-1 combines with J gene TRBJ2-1; 10 bases align to TRBD1. The germline V gene encodes CDR1 DFQATT and CDR2 SNEGSKA (reference sequence). The CDR3 runs to 16 residues. Trimming at V came to 0 bases and at J to 7 bases, leaving 9 bases not matched to a gene.

This clonotype appeared many times. CDR3 residues: CASSPFLGSDTEAFF. The CDR3 nucleotides are TGTGCCAGCAGCCCCTTTTTAGGTAGTGACACTGAAGCTTTCTTT. The chain is built from TRBV9 and TRBJ1-1; D gene unclear. CDR1 is SGDLS and CDR2 is YYNGEE in the germline V gene. Trimming cost V 4 bases and J 3 bases, with 16 bases left between them. The CDR3 spans 15 residues.

The V and J genes are TRBV7-2 and TRBJ2-7, with D tentatively TRBD2 (7 bases). Germline CDR1 SGHTA, CDR2 FQGNSA. The CDR3 is made up of 13 amino acids. Trimming removed 3 bases at V and 4 bases at J, with 10 bases between. In DNA form, the CDR3 reads TGTGCCAGCAGCTTCAGGGGAGGGTACGAGCAGTACGTC. It yields the protein CASSFRGGYEQYV.

With regard to this clonotype: A read error may account for a junction end that differs from germline. The chain uses TRBV9 and TRBJ2-2, with 10 bases that match TRBD2. This CDR3 contains 17 residues. Germline V lookup: CDR1 SGDLS, CDR2 YYNGEE. The DNA of the CDR3 is TGTGCCTGCAGCGTAGCTAGCGGGAGACTTAACACCGGGGAGCTGTTTTTT. This gives the protein CACSVASGRLNTGELFF.

J is TRBJ2-3 and V is TRBV20-1; 9 bases are shared with TRBD1. Germline V lookup: CDR1 DFQATT, CDR2 SNEGSKA (reference sequence). Trimming removed 6 bases from V and 1 base from J; junction bases left unmatched: 8. This CDR3 region has 15 residues. The CDR3, as DNA: TGCAGTGCCCCCGGGACAGGGCTGGGCACAGATACGCAGTATTTT. Protein: CSAPGTGLGTDTQYF.

This clonotype has a single count. The chain is built from TRBV20-1 and TRBJ1-4; tentatively, D is TRBD1 (5 bases). The V end lost 4 bases, the J end lost 3 bases, and 12 bases lay between the germline ends. The germline V gene encodes CDR1 DFQATT and CDR2 SNEGSKA (reference sequence). This CDR3 has 14 residues. The CDR3 DNA reads as TGCAGTGCTATGCAGGGTCAGGCTAATGAAAAACTGTTTTTT. It codes for CSAMQGQANEKLFF.

This sequence joins TRBV12-3 or TRBV12-4 and TRBJ2-7, with D tentatively TRBD1 (6 bases). V was pared by 2 bases and J by 5 bases, with 13 bases between. The CDR3 runs 14 residues. CDR3 nucleotide sequence: TGTGCCAGCAGTTTACTCAGGGGAAGCAACGAGCAGTACTTC. This sequence encodes CASSLLRGSNEQYF.

V usage is TRBV5-1 and J usage is TRBJ1-2, with TRBD1 as a possible D gene (6 bases). CDR3 length: 13 residues. Trimming stripped 0 bases from V and 6 bases from J, with 9 bases between. CDR1 SGHRS and CDR2 YFSETQ come from the germline V gene. CDR3 sequence reads: CASSLVQGNGYTF. The CDR3 nucleotides read TGCGCCAGCAGCTTGGTTCAGGGGAATGGCTACACCTTC.

This rearrangement joins TRBV6-1 to TRBJ2-7, with TRBD1 identical over 10 bases. CDR1 MNHNS and CDR2 SASEGT come from the germline V gene. The CDR3 has 14 amino acids. J was trimmed by 1 base and V by 7 bases; bases with no gene match: 4. The CDR3 protein is CASNPGQGSYEQYF. In nucleotides, the CDR3 is TGTGCCAGCAACCCGGGACAGGGGTCCTACGAGCAGTACTTC.